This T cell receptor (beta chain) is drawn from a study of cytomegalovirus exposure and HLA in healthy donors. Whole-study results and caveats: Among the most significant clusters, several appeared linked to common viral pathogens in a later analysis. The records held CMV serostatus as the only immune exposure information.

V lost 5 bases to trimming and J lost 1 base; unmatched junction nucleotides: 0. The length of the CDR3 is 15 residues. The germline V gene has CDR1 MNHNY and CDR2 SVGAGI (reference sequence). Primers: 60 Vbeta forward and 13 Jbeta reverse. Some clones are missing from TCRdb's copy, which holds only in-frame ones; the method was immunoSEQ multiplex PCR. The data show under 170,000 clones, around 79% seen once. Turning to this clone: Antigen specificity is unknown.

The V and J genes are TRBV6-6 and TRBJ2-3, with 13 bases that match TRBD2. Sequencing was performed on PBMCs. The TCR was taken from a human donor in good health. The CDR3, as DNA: TGTGCCAGCAGTGGACTAGCGGGAGGCACAGATACGCAGTATTTT. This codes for CASSGLAGGTDTQYF.